In this sample, the clone carrying this T cell receptor (beta chain) turned up once. Its antigen is currently unknown. The CDR3 extends over 16 amino acids. The germline V gene has CDR1 SGHNT and CDR2 YENEEA. J lost 1 base, V lost 5 bases, and 6 bases had no gene match. This sample stems from a study of T cell repertoires in cytomegalovirus infection. TCRdb re-called the reads through MiXCR, storing one row per CDR3 protein. The sample consists of around 500,000 distinct CDR3 sequences, under 55% of them appearing once. This clonotype was sampled from a human donor in good health (CMV status not recorded). Some clones in this sample may be carry-over from other donors' samples. The V gene is TRBV11-3, the J gene TRBJ2-3, with 10 bases lining up with TRBD1. Sequencing was performed on cultured PBMCs, taken from culture after CMV antigen stimulation. CDR3 sequence reads: CASSPGTGVGTDTQYF. The CDR3 nucleotides read TGTGCCAGCAGCCCCGGGACAGGGGTAGGCACAGATACGCAGTATTTT.